What follows are 8 T cell receptor beta chains derived from one specimen sequenced in a study of OX40 agonist ivuxolimab in advanced cancers. The table came from immunoSEQ multiplex PCR; TCRdb's copy has only in-frame clones and leaves some out. Seen here are fewer than 85,000 clones, about 86% observed once, and the top ten hold over 1.5%. Here the sequenced sample was CD4+ or CD8+ T cells sorted from blood, taken in a trial of the OX40 agonist ivuxolimab. The receptors originated from an adult with an advanced solid tumor such as melanoma, head and neck, liver or kidney cancer.

The chain has TRBV9 and TRBJ1-3; TRBD1 matches at 7 bases. Germline values: CDR1 SGDLS, CDR2 YYNGEE. This CDR3 spans 12 amino acids. The V gene end was trimmed by 4 bases and the J gene end by 12 bases; junction bases not matched to a gene: 7. The CDR3 reads CASSLRGQSIYF. In DNA, the CDR3 is TGTGCCAGCAGCCTAAGGGGACAGAGCATATATTTT.

CDR3 sequence reads: CASSPHGSQGVYNEQFF. DNA for the CDR3: TGTGCCAGCAGCCCCCACGGGAGCCAGGGGGTCTACAATGAGCAGTTCTTC. This chain joins TRBV7-3 and TRBJ2-1; possibly TRBD1 for D (7 bases). This CDR3 spans 17 amino acids. Trimming removed 5 bases from V and 3 bases from J, with 20 bases in between. Germline V CDR1 and CDR2: SGHTA, FQGTGA.

The chain is built from TRBV6-5 and TRBJ2-7; 9 bases align to TRBD1. V dropped 5 bases and J dropped 6; count of bases not matched to a gene: 8. Germline V gene data show CDR1 as MNHEY and CDR2 as SVGAGI. The CDR3 has 14 residues. The CDR3 loop reads CASSGANRGREQYF. The CDR3 coding sequence is TGTGCCAGCAGTGGGGCAAACAGGGGGCGCGAGCAGTACTTC.

The V call is TRBV19, the J call TRBJ1-5; 7 bases fit TRBD1. The CDR3 consists of 15 residues. V shed 3 bases, J shed 1 base, and the junction held 3 bases outside the gene matches. CDR1 is LNHDA, CDR2 SQIVND, per germline (reference sequence). The CDR3 here is CASSIQGGSNQPQHF. Here the CDR3 DNA reads TGTGCCAGTAGTATCCAGGGGGGGAGCAATCAGCCCCAGCATTTT.

This clone was found once. The J gene is TRBJ1-4, the V gene TRBV7-2; D call uncertain. The CDR3 runs to 15 residues. The V and J ends lost 6 bases and 3 bases respectively, with 14 bases between them. Looked up from germline, CDR1 is SGHTA and CDR2 is FQGNSA. The CDR3 DNA sequence: TGTGCCAGCAGTTTGGAAAAGACCTCTAATGAAAAACTGTTTTTT. Its protein product is CASSLEKTSNEKLFF.

The rearrangement joins TRBV4-1 to TRBJ1-4, with a possible D match to TRBD1 (6 bases). CDR3 length: 19 residues. The V gene's germline CDR1 is MGHRA and CDR2 YSYEKL. V gave up 1 base and J gave up 2 bases, with 20 bases separating them. In DNA, the CDR3 is TGCGCCAGCAGCCAAGGGGAAGGGGGATGGTTGGGCACTAATGAAAAACTGTTTTTT. Translating gives CASSQGEGGWLGTNEKLFF.

CDR3 amino acids: CASSAPLDYGYTF. For the CDR3, the DNA is TGTGCCAGCAGCGCACCACTGGACTATGGCTACACCTTC. V usage is TRBV28 and J usage is TRBJ1-2, with D unresolved. V lost 6 bases and J lost 3, with 11 bases in between. CDR1 and CDR2 from the germline V gene are MDHEN and SYDVKM. The CDR3 covers 13 residues.

The V gene is TRBV7-9, the J gene TRBJ2-3, with 11 bases lining up with TRBD2. The germline V gene has CDR1 SEHNR and CDR2 FQNEAQ (reference sequence). J gave up 2 bases and V 6 bases, and 4 bases lay outside the gene matches. The CDR3 has 15 residues. CDR3 in amino acids: CASSILAGDTDTQYF. For the CDR3, the DNA is TGTGCCAGCAGTATACTAGCGGGGGACACAGATACGCAGTATTTT.